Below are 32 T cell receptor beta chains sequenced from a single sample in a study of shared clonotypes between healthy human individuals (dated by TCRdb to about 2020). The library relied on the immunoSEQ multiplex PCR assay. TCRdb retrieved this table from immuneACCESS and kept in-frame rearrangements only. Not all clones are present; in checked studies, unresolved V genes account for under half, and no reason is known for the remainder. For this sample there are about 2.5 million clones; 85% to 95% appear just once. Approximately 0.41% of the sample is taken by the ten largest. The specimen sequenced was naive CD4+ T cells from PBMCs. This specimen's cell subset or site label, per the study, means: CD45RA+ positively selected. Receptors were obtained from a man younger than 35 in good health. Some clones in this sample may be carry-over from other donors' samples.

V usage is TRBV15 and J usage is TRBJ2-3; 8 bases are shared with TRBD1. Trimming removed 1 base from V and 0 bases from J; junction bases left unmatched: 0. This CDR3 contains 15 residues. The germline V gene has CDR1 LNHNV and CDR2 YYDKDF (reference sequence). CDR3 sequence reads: CATSRGDRSTDTQYF. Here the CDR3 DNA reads TGTGCCACCAGCAGAGGGGACAGGAGCACAGATACGCAGTATTTT.

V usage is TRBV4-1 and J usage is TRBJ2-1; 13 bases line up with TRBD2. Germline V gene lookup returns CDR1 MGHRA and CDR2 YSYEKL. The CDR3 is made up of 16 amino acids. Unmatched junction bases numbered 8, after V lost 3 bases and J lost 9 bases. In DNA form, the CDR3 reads TGCGCCAGCAGCCACCCGACTAGCGGGGGGAGGGGTGAGCAGTTCTTC. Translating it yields CASSHPTSGGRGEQFF.

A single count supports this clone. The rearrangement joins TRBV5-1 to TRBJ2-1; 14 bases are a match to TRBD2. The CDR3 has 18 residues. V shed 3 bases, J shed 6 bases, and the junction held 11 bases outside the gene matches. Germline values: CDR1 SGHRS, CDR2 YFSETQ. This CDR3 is CASSSFGGLAGGSNEQFF. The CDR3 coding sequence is TGCGCCAGCAGCTCATTTGGCGGACTAGCGGGAGGAAGCAATGAGCAGTTCTTC.

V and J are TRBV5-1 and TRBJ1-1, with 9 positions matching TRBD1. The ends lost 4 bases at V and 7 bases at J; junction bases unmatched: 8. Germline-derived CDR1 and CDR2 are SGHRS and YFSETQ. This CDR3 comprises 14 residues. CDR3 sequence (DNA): TGCGCCAGCAGCCTGGCGGTGGGACAGGGTGAAGCTTTCTTT. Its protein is CASSLAVGQGEAFF.

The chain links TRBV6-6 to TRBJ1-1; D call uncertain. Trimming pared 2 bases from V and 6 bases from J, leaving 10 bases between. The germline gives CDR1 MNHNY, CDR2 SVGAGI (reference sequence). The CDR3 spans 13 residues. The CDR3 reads CASSYVVGAEAFF. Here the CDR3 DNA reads TGTGCCAGCAGTTACGTAGTCGGGGCTGAAGCTTTCTTT.

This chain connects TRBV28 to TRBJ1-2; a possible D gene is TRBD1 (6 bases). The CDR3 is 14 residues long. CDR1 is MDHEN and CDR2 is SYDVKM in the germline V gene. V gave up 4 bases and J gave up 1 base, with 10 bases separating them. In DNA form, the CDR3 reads TGTGCCAGCAGTTCCCCAGGGGTTAACTATGGCTACACCTTC. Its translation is CASSSPGVNYGYTF.

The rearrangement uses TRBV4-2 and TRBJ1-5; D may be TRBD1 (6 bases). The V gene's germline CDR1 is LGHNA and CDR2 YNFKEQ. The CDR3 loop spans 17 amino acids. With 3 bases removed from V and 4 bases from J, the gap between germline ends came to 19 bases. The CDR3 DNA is TGTGCCAGCAGCCAGCTTGGCCGTGACAGGAAAAATCAGCCCCAGCATTTT. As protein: CASSQLGRDRKNQPQHF.

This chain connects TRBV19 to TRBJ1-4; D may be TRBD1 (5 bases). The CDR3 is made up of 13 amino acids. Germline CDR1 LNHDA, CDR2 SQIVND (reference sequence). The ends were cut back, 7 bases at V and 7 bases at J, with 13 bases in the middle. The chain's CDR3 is CASMAQGGEKLFF. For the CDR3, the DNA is TGTGCCAGTATGGCCCAGGGCGGTGAAAAACTGTTTTTT.

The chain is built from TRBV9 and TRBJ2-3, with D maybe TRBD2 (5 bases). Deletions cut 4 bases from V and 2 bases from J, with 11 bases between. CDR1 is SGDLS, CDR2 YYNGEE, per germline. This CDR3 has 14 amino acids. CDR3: CASSPRAVTDTQYF. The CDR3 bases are TGTGCCAGCAGCCCGCGGGCAGTCACAGATACGCAGTATTTT. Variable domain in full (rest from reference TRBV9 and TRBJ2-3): DSGVTQTPKHLITATGQRVTLRCSPRSGDLSVYWYQQSLDQGLQFLIQYYNGEERAKGNILERFSAQQFPDLHSELNLSSLELGDSALYFCASSPRAVTDTQYFGPGTRLTVL.

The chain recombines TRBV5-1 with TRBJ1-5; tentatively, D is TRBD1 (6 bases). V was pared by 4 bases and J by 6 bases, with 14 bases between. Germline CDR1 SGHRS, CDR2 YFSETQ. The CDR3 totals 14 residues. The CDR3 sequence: CASSRDTSGQPQHF. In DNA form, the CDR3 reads TGCGCCAGCAGCAGGGACACCTCAGGTCAGCCCCAGCATTTT.

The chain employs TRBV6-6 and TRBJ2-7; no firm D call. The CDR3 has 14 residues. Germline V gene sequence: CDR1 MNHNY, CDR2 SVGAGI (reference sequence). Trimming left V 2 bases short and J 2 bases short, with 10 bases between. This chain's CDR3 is CASSYNPTAYEQYF. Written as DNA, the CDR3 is TGTGCCAGCAGTTACAATCCCACCGCCTACGAGCAGTACTTC.

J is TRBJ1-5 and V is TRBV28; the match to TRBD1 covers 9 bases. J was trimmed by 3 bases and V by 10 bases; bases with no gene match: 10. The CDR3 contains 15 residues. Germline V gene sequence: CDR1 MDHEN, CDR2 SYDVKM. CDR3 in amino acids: CATNPGTGNNQPQHF. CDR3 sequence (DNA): TGTGCCACCAACCCCGGGACAGGGAACAATCAGCCCCAGCATTTT.

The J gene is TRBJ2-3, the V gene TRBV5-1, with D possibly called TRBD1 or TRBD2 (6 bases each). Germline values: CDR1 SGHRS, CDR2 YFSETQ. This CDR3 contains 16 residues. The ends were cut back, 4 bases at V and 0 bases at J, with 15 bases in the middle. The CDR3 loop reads CASSTGTEGSTDTQYF. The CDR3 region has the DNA TGCGCCAGCAGCACAGGGACGGAGGGGAGCACAGATACGCAGTATTTT.

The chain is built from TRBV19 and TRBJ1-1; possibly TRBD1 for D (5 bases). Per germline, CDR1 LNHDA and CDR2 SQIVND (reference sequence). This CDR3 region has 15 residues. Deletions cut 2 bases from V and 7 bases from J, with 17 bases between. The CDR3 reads CASSITGHGAIEAFF. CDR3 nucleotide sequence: TGTGCCAGTAGTATAACAGGTCACGGGGCCATTGAAGCTTTCTTT.

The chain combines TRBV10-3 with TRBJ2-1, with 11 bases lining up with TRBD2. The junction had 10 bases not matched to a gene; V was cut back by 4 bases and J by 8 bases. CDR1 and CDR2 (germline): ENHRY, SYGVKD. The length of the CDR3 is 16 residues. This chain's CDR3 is CAISAVGTSGSYEQFF. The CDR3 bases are TGTGCCATCAGTGCAGTTGGAACTAGCGGGAGCTATGAGCAGTTCTTC.

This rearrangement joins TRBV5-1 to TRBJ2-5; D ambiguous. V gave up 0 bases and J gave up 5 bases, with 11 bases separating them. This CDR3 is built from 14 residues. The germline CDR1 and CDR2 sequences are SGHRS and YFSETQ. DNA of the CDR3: TGCGCCAGCAGCTTGGGGTCCCAGAGGGAGACCCAGTACTTC. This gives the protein CASSLGSQRETQYF. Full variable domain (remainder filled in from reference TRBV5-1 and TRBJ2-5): KAGVTQTPRYLIKTRGQQVTLSCSPISGHRSVSWYQQTPGQGLQFLFEYFSETQRNKGNFPGRFSGRQFSNSRSEMNVSTLELGDSALYLCASSLGSQRETQYFGPGTRLLVL.

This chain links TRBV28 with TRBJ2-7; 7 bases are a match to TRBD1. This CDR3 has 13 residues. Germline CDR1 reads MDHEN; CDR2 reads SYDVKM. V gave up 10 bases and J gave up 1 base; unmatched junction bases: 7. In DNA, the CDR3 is TGTGCCACCAGGACAGGCGGATCCTACGAGCAGTACTTC. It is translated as CATRTGGSYEQYF.

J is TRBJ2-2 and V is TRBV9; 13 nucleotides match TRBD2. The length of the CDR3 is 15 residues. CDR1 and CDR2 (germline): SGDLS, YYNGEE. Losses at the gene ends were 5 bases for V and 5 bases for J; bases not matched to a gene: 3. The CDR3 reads CASSRTSGSTGELFF. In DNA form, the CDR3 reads TGTGCCAGCAGTAGGACTAGCGGGAGTACCGGGGAGCTGTTTTTT.

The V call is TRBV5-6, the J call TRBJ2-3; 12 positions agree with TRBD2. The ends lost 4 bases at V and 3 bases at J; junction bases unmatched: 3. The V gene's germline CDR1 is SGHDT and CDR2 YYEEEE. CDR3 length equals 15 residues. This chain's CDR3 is CASSRLAGDTDTQYF. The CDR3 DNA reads TGTGCCAGCAGCCGACTAGCGGGAGATACAGATACGCAGTATTTT.

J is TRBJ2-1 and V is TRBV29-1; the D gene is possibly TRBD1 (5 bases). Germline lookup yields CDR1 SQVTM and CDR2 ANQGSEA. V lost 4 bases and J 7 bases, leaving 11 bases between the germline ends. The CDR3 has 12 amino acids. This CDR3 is CSVGKGSNEQFF. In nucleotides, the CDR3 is TGCAGCGTTGGCAAGGGGTCGAATGAGCAGTTCTTC.

The CDR3 bases are TGTGCCAGCAGTGGACAGGGTCTCCATGTCCGCACAGATACGCAGTATTTT. Amino acid sequence: CASSGQGLHVRTDTQYF. The chain recombines TRBV28 with TRBJ2-3; the match to TRBD1 covers 8 bases. This CDR3 contains 17 residues. The V and J ends lost 5 bases and 1 base, in that order; junction bases with no gene match: 11. The germline V gene encodes CDR1 MDHEN and CDR2 SYDVKM.

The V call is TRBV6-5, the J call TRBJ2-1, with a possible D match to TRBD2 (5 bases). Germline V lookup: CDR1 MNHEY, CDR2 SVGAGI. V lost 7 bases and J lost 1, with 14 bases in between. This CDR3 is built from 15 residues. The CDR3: CASNMAGRSYNEQFF. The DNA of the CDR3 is TGTGCCAGCAATATGGCGGGTCGGTCCTACAATGAGCAGTTCTTC.

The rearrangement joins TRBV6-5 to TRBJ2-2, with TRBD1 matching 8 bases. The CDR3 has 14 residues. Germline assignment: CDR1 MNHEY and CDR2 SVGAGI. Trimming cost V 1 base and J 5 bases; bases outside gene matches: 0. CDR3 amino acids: CASSYWTGTGELFF. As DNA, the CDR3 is TGTGCCAGCAGTTACTGGACAGGGACCGGGGAGCTGTTTTTT.

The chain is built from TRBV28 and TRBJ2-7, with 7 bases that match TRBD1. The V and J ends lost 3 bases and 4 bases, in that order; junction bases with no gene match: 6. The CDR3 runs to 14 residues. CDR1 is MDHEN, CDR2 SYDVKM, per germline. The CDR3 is CASSFFQGVYEQYF. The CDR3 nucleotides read TGTGCCAGCAGTTTTTTCCAGGGGGTATACGAGCAGTACTTC.

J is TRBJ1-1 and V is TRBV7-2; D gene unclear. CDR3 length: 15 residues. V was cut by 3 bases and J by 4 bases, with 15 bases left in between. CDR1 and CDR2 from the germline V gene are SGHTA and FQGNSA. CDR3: CASSLPSRRGTEAFF. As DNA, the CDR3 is TGTGCCAGCAGCTTGCCGAGCCGACGTGGCACTGAAGCTTTCTTT.

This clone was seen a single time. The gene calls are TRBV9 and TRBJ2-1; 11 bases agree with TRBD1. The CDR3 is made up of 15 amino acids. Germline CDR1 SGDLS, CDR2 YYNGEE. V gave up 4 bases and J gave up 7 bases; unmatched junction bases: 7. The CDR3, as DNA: TGTGCCAGCAGCCCTCAAGGACAGGGGGCAAATGAGCAGTTCTTC. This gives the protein CASSPQGQGANEQFF.

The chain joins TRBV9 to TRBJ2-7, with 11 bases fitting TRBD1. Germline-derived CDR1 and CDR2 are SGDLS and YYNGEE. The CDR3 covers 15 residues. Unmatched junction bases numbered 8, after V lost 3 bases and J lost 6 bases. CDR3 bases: TGTGCCAGCAGCGCCCGGACAGGGGGCTCTTCCGAGCAGTACTTC. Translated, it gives CASSARTGGSSEQYF.

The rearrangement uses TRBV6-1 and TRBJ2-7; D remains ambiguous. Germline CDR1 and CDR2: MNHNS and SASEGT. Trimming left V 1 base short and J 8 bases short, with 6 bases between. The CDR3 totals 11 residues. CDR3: CASSEGAQQYF. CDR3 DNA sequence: TGTGCCAGCAGTGAAGGGGCACAGCAGTACTTC.

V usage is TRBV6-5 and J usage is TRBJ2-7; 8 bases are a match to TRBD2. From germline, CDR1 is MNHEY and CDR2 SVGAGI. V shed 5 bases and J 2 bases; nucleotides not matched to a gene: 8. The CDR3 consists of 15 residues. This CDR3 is CASSQTSGAPYEQYF. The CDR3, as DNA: TGTGCCAGCAGTCAAACTAGCGGAGCTCCCTACGAGCAGTACTTC.

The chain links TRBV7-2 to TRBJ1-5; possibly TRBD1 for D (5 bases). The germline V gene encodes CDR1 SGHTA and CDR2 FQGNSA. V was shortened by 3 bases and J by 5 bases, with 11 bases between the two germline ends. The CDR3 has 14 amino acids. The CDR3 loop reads CASSFAGSDQPQHF. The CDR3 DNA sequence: TGTGCCAGCAGCTTTGCAGGGTCGGATCAGCCCCAGCATTTT.

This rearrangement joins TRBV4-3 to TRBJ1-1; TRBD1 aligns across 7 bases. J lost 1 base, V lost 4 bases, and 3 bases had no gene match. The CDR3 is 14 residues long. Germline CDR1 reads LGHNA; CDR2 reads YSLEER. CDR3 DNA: TGCGCCAGCAGCCTCAGGGGGAGGAACACTGAAGCTTTCTTT. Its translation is CASSLRGRNTEAFF.

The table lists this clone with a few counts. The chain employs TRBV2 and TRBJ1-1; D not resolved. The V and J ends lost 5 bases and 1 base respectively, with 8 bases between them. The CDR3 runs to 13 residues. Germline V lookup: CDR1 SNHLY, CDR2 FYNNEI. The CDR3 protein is CASSRTGNTEAFF. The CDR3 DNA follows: TGTGCCAGCAGTAGGACTGGGAACACTGAAGCTTTCTTT.